Only a few counts were recorded for the clone carrying this T cell receptor (beta chain). The target antigen is unknown. Sequencing relied on a cDNA template that was reverse transcribed from extracted RNA. Only in-frame clones appear in the TCRdb table, and some are missing; sequencing was by immunoSEQ multiplex PCR. This sample yields about 180,000 clones, of which roughly 70% are seen a single time; roughly an eighth belongs to the top ten. Both peripheral blood and punch biopsies of lesional scalp skin were obtained from patients who had alopecia areata. The data are from a study of CD8+ T cells in alopecia areata. Study-wide context: Patients in the treated group were given tofacitinib by mouth, 5 to 10 mg twice a day. Tofacitinib ran for 6 to 18 months before 6 months off drug. Overall study results and limits: TCRs were shared less clearly across patients than in mice, possibly for HLA-related reasons.

Germline loops: CDR1 SQVTM, CDR2 ANQGSEA. This CDR3 spans 12 amino acids. Trimming stripped 7 bases from V and 4 bases from J, with 8 bases between. The sequence came from a human donor with alopecia areata. This sample comprised CD8+ T cells sorted from blood, obtained at week 0. The chain recombines TRBV29-1 with TRBJ2-6; D ambiguous. CDR3: CSAPSGANVLTF. The CDR3 DNA reads as TGCAGCGCCCCCAGCGGGGCCAACGTCCTGACTTTC.